This T cell receptor (beta chain) originates from a study of cytomegalovirus exposure and HLA in healthy donors. Findings and limits, study-wide: When a later analysis compared HLA-associated TCR beta chains with equally common others, the HLA-associated chains turned out to be more clonally expanded and to have lower generation probabilities.

The PCR employed 60 Vbeta primers together with 13 Jbeta primers. The assay was immunoSEQ multiplex PCR, and TCRdb's table has in-frame clones only and misses some. The sample includes 200,000 to 250,000 clones, 65% to 85% of them seen just once. The CDR3 runs to 13 residues. V lost 3 bases, J lost 7 bases, and 12 bases lay in between. Germline CDR1 and CDR2: LNHDA and SQIVND (reference sequence). This clone was observed a few times. No antigen is known for it. The sample comprised PBMCs. V gene TRBV19 combines with J gene TRBJ1-2; D is possibly TRBD1 (6 bases). The TCR originated in a woman aged 25 to 39 in good health and CMV-seronegative. The CDR3 DNA follows: TGTGCCAGTAGTATCCTCAGGGGTCTTGGCTACACCTTC. Encoded protein: CASSILRGLGYTF.